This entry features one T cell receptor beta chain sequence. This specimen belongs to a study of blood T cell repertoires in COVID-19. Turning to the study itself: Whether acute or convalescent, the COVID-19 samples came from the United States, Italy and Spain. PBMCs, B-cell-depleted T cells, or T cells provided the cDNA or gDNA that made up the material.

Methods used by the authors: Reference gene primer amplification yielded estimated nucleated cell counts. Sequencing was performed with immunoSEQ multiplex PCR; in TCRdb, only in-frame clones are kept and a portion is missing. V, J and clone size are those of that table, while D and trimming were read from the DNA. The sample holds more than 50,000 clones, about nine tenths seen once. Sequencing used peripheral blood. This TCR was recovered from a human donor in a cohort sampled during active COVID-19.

The CDR3 DNA reads as TGTGCCAGCAGACTAACTAGCGGGACAACTCACTACGAGCAGTACTTC. Its translation is CASRLTSGTTHYEQYF. The chain couples TRBV28 to TRBJ2-7; the match to TRBD2 covers 10 bases. Unmatched junction bases numbered 11, after V lost 6 bases and J lost 3 bases. Germline CDR1 and CDR2: MDHEN and SYDVKM. This CDR3 is built from 16 residues.